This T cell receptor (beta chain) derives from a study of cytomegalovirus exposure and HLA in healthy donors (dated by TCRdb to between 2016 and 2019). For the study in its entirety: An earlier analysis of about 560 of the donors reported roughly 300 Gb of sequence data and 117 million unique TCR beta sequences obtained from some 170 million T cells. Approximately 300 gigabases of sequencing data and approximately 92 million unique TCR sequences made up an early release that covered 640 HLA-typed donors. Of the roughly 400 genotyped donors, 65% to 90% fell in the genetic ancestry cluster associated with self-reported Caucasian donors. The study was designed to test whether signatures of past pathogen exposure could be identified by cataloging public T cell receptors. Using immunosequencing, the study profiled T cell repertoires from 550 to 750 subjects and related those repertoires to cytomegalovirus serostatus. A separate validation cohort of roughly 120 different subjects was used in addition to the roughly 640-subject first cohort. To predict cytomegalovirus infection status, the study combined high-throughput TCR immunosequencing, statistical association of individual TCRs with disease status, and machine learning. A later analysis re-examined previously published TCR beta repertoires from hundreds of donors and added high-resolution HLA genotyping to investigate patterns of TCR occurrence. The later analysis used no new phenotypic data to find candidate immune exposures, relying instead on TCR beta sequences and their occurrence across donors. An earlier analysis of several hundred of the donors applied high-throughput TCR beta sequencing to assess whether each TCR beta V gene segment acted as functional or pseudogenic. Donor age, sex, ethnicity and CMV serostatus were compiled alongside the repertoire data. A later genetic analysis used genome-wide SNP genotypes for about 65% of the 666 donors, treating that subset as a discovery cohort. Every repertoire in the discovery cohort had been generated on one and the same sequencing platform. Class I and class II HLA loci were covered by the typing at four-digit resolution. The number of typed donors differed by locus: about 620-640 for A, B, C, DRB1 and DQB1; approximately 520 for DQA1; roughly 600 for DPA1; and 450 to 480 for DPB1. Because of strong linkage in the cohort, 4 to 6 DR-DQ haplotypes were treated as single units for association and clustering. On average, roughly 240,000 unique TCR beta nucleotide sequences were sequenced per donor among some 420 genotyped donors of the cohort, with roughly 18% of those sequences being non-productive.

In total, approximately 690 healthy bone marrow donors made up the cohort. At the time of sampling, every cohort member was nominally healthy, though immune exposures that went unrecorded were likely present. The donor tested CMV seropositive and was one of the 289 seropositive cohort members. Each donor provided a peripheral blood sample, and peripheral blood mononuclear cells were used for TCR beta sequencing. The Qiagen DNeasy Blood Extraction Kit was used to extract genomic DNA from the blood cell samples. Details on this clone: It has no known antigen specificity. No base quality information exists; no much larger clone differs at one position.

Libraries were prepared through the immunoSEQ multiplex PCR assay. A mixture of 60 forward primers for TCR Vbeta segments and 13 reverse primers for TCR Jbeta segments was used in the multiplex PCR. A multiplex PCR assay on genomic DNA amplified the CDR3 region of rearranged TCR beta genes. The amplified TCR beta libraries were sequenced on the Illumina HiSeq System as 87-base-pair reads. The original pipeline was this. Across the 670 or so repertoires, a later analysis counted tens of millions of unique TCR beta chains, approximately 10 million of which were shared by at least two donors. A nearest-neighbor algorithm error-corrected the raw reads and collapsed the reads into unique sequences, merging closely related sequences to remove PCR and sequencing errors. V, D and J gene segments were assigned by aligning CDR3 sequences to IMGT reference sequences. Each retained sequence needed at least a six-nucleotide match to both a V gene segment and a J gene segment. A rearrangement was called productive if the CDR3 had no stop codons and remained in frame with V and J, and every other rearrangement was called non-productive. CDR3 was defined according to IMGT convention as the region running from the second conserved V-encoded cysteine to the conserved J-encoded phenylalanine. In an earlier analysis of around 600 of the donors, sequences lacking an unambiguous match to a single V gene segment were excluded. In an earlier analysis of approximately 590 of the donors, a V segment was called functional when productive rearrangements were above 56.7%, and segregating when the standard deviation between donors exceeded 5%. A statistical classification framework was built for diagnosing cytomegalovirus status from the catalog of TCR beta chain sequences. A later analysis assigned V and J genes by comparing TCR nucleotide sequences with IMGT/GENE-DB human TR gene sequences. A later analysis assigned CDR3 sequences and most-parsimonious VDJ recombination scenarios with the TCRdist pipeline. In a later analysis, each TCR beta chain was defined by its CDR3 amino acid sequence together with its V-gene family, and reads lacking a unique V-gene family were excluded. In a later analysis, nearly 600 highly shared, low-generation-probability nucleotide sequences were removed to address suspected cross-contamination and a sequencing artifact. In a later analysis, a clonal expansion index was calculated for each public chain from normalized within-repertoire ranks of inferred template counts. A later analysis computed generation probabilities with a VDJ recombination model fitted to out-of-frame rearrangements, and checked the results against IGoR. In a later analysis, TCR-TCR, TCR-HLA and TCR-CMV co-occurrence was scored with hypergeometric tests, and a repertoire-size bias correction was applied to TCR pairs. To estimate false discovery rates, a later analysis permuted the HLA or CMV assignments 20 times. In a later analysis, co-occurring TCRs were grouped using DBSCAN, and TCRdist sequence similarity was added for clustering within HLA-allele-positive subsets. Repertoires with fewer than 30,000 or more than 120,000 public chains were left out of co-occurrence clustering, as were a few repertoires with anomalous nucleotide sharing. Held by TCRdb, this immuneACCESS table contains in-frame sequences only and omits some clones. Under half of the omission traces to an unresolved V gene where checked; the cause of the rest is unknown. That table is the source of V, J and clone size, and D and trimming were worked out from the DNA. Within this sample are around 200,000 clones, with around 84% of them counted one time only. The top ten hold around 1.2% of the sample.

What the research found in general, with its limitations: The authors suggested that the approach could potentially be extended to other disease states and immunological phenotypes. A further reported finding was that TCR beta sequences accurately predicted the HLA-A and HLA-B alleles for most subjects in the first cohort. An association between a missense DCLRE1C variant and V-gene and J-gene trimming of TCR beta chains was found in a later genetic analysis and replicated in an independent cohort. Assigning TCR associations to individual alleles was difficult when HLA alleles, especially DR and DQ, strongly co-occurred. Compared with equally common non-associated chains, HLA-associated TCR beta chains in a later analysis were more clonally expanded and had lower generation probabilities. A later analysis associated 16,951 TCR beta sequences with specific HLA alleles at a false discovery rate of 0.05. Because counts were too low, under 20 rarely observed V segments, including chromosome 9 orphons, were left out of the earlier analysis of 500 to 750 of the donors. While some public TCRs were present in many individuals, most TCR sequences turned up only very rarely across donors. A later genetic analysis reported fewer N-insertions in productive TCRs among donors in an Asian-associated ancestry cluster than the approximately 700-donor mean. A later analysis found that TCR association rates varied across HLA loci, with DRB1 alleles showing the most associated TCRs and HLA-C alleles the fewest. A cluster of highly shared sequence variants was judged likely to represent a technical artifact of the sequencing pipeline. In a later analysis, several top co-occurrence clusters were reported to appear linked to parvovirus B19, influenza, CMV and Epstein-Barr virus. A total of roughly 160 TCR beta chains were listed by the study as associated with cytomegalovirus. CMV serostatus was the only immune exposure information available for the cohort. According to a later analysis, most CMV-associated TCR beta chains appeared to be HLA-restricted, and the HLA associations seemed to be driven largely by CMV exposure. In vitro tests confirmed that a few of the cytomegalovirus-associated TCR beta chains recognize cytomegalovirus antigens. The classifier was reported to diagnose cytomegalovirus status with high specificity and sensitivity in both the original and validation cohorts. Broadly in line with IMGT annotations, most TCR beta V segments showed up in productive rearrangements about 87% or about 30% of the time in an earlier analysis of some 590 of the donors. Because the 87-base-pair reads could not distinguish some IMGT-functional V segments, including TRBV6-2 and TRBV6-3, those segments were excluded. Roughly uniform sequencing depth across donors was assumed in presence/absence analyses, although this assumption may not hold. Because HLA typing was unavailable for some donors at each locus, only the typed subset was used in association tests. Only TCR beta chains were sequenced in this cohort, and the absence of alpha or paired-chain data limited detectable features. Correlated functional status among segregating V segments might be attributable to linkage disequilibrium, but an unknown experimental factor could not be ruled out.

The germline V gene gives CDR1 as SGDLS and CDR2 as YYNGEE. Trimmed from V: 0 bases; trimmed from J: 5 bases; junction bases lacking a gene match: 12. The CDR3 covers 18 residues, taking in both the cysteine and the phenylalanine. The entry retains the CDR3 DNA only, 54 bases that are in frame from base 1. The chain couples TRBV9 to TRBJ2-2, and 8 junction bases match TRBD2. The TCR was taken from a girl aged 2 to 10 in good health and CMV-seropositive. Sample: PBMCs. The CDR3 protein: CASSVERPGGQGTGELFF. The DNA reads TGTGCCAGCAGCGTAGAACGGCCGGGAGGGCAGGGGACCGGGGAGCTGTTTTTT.